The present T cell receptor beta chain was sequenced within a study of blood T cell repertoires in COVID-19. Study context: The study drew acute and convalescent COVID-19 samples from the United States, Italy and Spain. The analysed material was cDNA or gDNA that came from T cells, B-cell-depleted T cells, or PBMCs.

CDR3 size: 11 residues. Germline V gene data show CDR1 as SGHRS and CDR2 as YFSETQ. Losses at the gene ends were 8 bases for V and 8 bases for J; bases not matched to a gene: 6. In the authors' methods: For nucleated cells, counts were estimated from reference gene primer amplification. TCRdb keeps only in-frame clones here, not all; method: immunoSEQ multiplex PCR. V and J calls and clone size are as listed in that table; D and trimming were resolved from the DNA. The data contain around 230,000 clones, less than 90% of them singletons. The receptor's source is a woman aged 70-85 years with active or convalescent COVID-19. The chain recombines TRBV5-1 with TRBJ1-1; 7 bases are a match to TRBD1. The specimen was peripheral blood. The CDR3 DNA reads TGCGCCAGTCGACAGGGCGACGAAGCTTTCTTT. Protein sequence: CASRQGDEAFF.